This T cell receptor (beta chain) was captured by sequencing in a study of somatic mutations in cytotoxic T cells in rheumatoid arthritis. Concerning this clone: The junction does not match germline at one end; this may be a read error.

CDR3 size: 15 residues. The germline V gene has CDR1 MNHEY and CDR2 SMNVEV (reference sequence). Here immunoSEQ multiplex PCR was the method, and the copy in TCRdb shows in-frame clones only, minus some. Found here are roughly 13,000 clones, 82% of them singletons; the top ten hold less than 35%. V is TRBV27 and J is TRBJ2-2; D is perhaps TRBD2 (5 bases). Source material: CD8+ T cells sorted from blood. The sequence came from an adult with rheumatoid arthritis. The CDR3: CASSLSTMNTGELFF. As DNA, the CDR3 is TGTGCCAGCAGTCTATCGACTATGAACACCGGGGAGCTGTTTTTT.